What follows are 26 T cell receptor beta chains derived from one specimen sequenced in a study of radiation and T cells in renal cell carcinoma. Generated by immunoSEQ multiplex PCR, the TCRdb table keeps only in-frame clones and is missing some. Altogether 50,000 to 65,000 clones are present, over 65% being singletons, with the ten largest covering around 7%. Specified time point: blood 4 weeks post-SBRT, at nephrectomy. Treatment given: 15 Gy SBRT to primary tumor, nephrectomy 4 weeks later. Sequenced here: blood, sampled from a patient whose treatment included radiotherapy and nephrectomy. All receptors derive from a man between 60 and 70 years old with renal cell carcinoma.

V and J are TRBV6-6 and TRBJ1-2; the D is unclear. CDR3 length equals 14 residues. Germline CDR1 is MNHNY and CDR2 is SVGAGI (reference sequence). With 4 bases removed from V and 5 bases from J, the gap between germline ends came to 14 bases. Written as DNA, the CDR3 is TGTGCCAGCAGTTCAACAGCGGACGTTTATGGCTACACCTTC. Translation: CASSSTADVYGYTF.

As regards this clone: At the DNA level, this CDR3 is encoded by other sequences in the same sample as well. J is TRBJ2-5 and V is TRBV30; 7 bases align to TRBD1. CDR3 size: 13 residues. Germline CDR1 reads GTSNPN; CDR2 reads SVGIG (reference sequence). Trimming took 3 bases from V and 5 from J; bases not matched to a gene: 6. CDR3 sequence (DNA): TGTGCCTGGAGAAAGGGGGCTAGGGAGACCCAGTACTTC. The encoded protein is CAWRKGARETQYF.

V gene TRBV29-1 combines with J gene TRBJ1-2; weak D call: TRBD1 (5 bases). Trimming cost V 7 bases and J 2 bases, with 17 bases left between them. Germline V gene lookup returns CDR1 SQVTM and CDR2 ANQGSEA. The CDR3 loop spans 14 amino acids. The CDR3 DNA reads as TGCAGCGCTGACCCTCTCGGGGCGAACTATGGCTACACCTTC. Translating gives CSADPLGANYGYTF.

The CDR3 spells CASSQDASGYNEQFF. In nucleotides, the CDR3 is TGCGCCAGCAGCCAAGACGCATCCGGATACAATGAGCAGTTCTTC. The V and J genes are TRBV4-1 and TRBJ2-1; D gene ambiguous. V dropped 0 bases and J dropped 4 bases, with 10 bases sitting between them. Germline V gives CDR1 MGHRA, CDR2 YSYEKL. This CDR3 has 15 amino acids.

The rearrangement links TRBV14 to TRBJ2-5, with D perhaps matching TRBD1 (5 bases). Germline loops: CDR1 SGHDN, CDR2 FVKESK. Trimming took 1 base from V and 2 from J, leaving 11 bases between them. CDR3 length equals 15 residues. The CDR3 DNA reads as TGTGCCAGCAGCCAAGGTTGGGGCGGACAAGAGACCCAGTACTTC. The encoded protein is CASSQGWGGQETQYF. Full variable domain (rest looked up from reference TRBV14 and TRBJ2-5): EAGVTQFPSHSVIEKGQTVTLRCDPISGHDNLYWYRRVMGKEIKFLLHFVKESKQDESGMPNNRFLAERTGGTYSTLKVQPAELEDSGVYFCASSQGWGGQETQYFGPGTRLLVL.

V gene TRBV6-1 combines with J gene TRBJ2-1; 10 bases match TRBD2. Germline CDR1 reads MNHNS; CDR2 reads SASEGT. The CDR3 is made up of 13 amino acids. V was pared by 4 bases and J by 9 bases, with 3 bases of the junction left unmatched. CDR3 sequence reads: CASSGSGRFEQFF. CDR3 DNA: TGTGCCAGCAGTGGTAGCGGGAGGTTTGAGCAGTTCTTC.

There are a few counts of this clone. V usage is TRBV7-6 and J usage is TRBJ2-5; TRBD1 aligns across 7 bases. The V gene end was trimmed by 5 bases and the J gene end by 4 bases; junction bases not matched to a gene: 10. Germline CDR1 and CDR2: SGHVS and FNYEAQ. The CDR3 has 15 amino acids. The CDR3 reads CASSLGRAGGETQYF. The CDR3 bases are TGTGCCAGCAGCCTGGGCCGGGCAGGGGGAGAGACCCAGTACTTC.

The CDR3 DNA sequence: TGTGCCAGCAGCTTAGGGCTGGGGGCCAGCTCTGGAAACACCATATATTTT. This translates into CASSLGLGASSGNTIYF. V and J are TRBV7-8 and TRBJ1-3, with a weak D call TRBD1 (6 bases). V was shortened by 1 base and J by 0 bases, with 13 bases between the two germline ends. Germline-derived CDR1 and CDR2 are SGHVS and FQNEAQ. The CDR3 covers 17 residues.

This rearrangement joins TRBV7-9 to TRBJ1-3, with D possibly matching TRBD1 (6 bases). This CDR3 is built from 16 residues. Trimming removed 0 bases from V and 0 bases from J, with 9 bases in between. CDR1 is SEHNR and CDR2 is FQNEAQ in the germline V gene (reference sequence). CDR3 coding DNA: TGTGCCAGCAGCTTAGCGGCAGGGGACTCTGGAAACACCATATATTTT. This codes for CASSLAAGDSGNTIYF.

The rearrangement uses TRBV11-2 and TRBJ1-2; weak D call: TRBD1 (5 bases). The CDR3 is 12 amino acids. Germline V gene data show CDR1 as SGHAT and CDR2 as FQNNGV. The germline V and J ends were trimmed by 5 bases and 8 bases, with 12 bases remaining between them. This CDR3 reads CASSPDWGGYTF. The CDR3 DNA sequence: TGTGCCAGCAGCCCCGATTGGGGCGGCTACACCTTC.

The V call is TRBV27, the J call TRBJ1-5; weak D call: TRBD1 (6 bases). The CDR3 loop spans 13 amino acids. CDR1 and CDR2 from the germline V gene are MNHEY and SMNVEV (reference sequence). Trimming shortened V by 2 bases and J by 10 bases, and 12 bases separated the two germline ends. The DNA for the CDR3 is TGTGCCAGCAGTTTAGGACAGAGTACTCCCCAGCATTTT. Amino acids: CASSLGQSTPQHF.

CDR3 in DNA: TGTGCCAGCAGCTTAGCGGGAGCTTACGAGCAGTACTTC. The encoded protein is CASSLAGAYEQYF. V is TRBV7-9 and J is TRBJ2-7; D possibly corresponds to TRBD2 (5 bases). CDR3 size: 13 residues. V lost 0 bases and J 4 bases, leaving 7 bases between the germline ends. Germline assignment: CDR1 SEHNR and CDR2 FQNEAQ (reference sequence).

The chain combines TRBV4-3 with TRBJ2-3; 10 nucleotides align to TRBD2. The CDR3 sequence is 18 residues long. Germline trimming cut 0 bases from V and 5 bases from J; bases unmatched to any gene: 11. Per the germline V gene, CDR1 is LGHNA and CDR2 is YSLEER. The DNA of the CDR3 is TGCGCCAGCAGCCAAGAGGTTCGCAGCGGGGGGGCCAGAGATACGCAGTATTTT. Translation: CASSQEVRSGGARDTQYF.

J is TRBJ2-5 and V is TRBV13; D is uncertain. Per germline, CDR1 PRHDT and CDR2 FYEKMQ (reference sequence). This CDR3 spans 14 amino acids. The V gene lost 2 bases and the J gene lost 0 bases, with 7 bases spanning the gap. This CDR3 reads CASSLSNYQETQYF. CDR3 sequence (DNA): TGTGCCAGCAGCTTAAGCAATTACCAAGAGACCCAGTACTTC.

In nucleotides, the CDR3 is TGTGCCAGCAGTAGGGTCAGAGACACCGGGGAGCTGTTTTTT. The encoded protein is CASSRVRDTGELFF. The rearrangement joins TRBV6-1 to TRBJ2-2; no clear D. Germline V CDR1 and CDR2: MNHNS, SASEGT. V was clipped by 5 bases and J by 3 bases, with 10 bases between them. CDR3 length: 14 residues.

The chain has TRBV29-1 and TRBJ2-5; perhaps TRBD2 as D (6 bases). From germline, CDR1 is SQVTM and CDR2 ANQGSEA. Deletions cut 6 bases from V and 4 bases from J, with 18 bases between. The CDR3 covers 14 residues. CDR3 in amino acids: CSVLRGPESETQYF. The CDR3 bases are TGCAGCGTGTTGCGGGGCCCCGAGTCAGAGACCCAGTACTTC.

The chain couples TRBV11-3 to TRBJ2-3; TRBD2 is a possible D gene (6 bases). The CDR3 has 14 amino acids. CDR1 and CDR2 from the germline V gene are SGHNT and YENEEA. Trimming pared 6 bases from V and 2 bases from J, leaving 12 bases between. CDR3 residues: CASRPGLTTDTQYF. In DNA, the CDR3 is TGTGCCAGCAGGCCGGGACTTACCACAGATACGCAGTATTTT.

The chain is built from TRBV7-2 and TRBJ1-6; D ambiguous. Trimming took 4 bases from V and 6 from J, leaving 13 bases between them. Germline CDR1 is SGHTA and CDR2 is FQGNSA. This CDR3 spans 15 amino acids. The chain's CDR3 is CASSSGLGSNSPLHF. The DNA for the CDR3 is TGTGCCAGCAGCTCGGGTTTAGGGTCTAATTCACCCCTCCACTTT.

This clone is a singleton in its sample. The chain is built from TRBV30 and TRBJ2-5; D is perhaps TRBD2 (5 bases). Germline-derived CDR1 and CDR2 are GTSNPN and SVGIG (reference sequence). The CDR3 has 14 residues. Trimming took off 4 bases at V and 2 bases at J, with 14 bases between the two ends. For the CDR3, the DNA is TGTGCCTGGATGAGGGCAGGATTTCAAGAGACCCAGTACTTC. This codes for CAWMRAGFQETQYF.

The V gene is TRBV19, the J gene TRBJ2-6; D is possibly TRBD1 or TRBD2 (5 bases each). Germline-derived CDR1 and CDR2 are LNHDA and SQIVND (reference sequence). Deletions cut 6 bases from V and 0 bases from J, with 9 bases between. The CDR3 is 15 residues long. The CDR3 nucleotides are TGTGCCAGTAGGCCCGGGACCTCTGGGGCCAACGTCCTGACTTTC. Its protein is CASRPGTSGANVLTF.

This rearrangement joins TRBV27 to TRBJ2-3; D remains unclear. CDR1 is MNHEY and CDR2 is SMNVEV in the germline V gene (reference sequence). The CDR3 contains 12 residues. V lost 3 bases to trimming and J lost 3 bases, with 4 bases between them. CDR3 sequence reads: CASSLRTDTQYF. The CDR3 bases are TGTGCCAGCAGTTTGAGGACAGATACGCAGTATTTT.

This chain links TRBV7-8 with TRBJ2-3; unclear D gene. Germline V CDR1 and CDR2: SGHVS, FQNEAQ. V was trimmed by 5 bases and J by 2 bases, leaving 5 bases between them. The CDR3 consists of 12 residues. The CDR3 sequence: CASSTTTDTQYF. CDR3 DNA sequence: TGTGCCAGCAGCACTACCACAGATACGCAGTATTTT.

V and J are TRBV11-2 and TRBJ2-2, with TRBD1 matching over 8 bases. The length of the CDR3 is 17 residues. J lost 5 bases, V lost 0 bases, and 8 bases had no gene match. Germline V gene lookup returns CDR1 SGHAT and CDR2 FQNNGV. The CDR3 loop is CASSLDPQGAGTGELFF. In DNA form, the CDR3 reads TGTGCCAGCAGCTTAGATCCGCAGGGGGCAGGAACCGGGGAGCTGTTTTTT.

CDR3 DNA sequence: TGTGCCAGTAGTATGGGAGAGACCCAGTACTTC. Its translation is CASSMGETQYF. The chain carries TRBV19 and TRBJ2-5; no reliable D call. The CDR3 runs to 11 residues. CDR1 LNHDA and CDR2 SQIVND come from the germline V gene (reference sequence). With 3 bases removed from V and 4 bases from J, the gap between germline ends came to 3 bases.

The chain links TRBV7-8 to TRBJ2-3, with D unclear. Germline V gene sequence: CDR1 SGHVS, CDR2 FQNEAQ. Between the trimmed V and J ends, which lost 7 bases and 4 bases, there was a span of 12 bases. The CDR3 is 13 residues long. CDR3 bases: TGTGCCAGCACCCTAAGGACGGCAGATACGCAGTATTTT. It is translated as CASTLRTADTQYF.

J is TRBJ2-1 and V is TRBV10-1, with TRBD2 matching over 10 bases. Germline-derived CDR1 and CDR2 are WNHNN and SYGVQD (reference sequence). The CDR3 is 14 residues long. Unmatched junction bases numbered 10, after V lost 8 bases and J lost 9 bases. For the CDR3, the DNA is TGCGCCAGCGCTACGAGCGGGAGGGCCAGTGAGCAGTTCTTC. This sequence encodes CASATSGRASEQFF.